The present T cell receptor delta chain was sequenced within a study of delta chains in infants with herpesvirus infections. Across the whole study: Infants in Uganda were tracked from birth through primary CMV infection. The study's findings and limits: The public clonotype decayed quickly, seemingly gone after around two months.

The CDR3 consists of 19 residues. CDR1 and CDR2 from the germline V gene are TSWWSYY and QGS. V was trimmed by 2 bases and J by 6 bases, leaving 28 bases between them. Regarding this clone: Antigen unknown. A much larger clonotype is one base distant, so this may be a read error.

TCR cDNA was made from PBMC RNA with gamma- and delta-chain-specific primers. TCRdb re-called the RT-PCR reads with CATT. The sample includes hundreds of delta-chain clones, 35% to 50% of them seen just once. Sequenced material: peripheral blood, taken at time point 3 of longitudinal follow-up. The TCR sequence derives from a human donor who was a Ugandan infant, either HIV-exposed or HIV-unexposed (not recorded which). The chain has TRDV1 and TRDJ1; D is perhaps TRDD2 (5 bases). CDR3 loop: CALGEDSLPTLLNRHKLIF. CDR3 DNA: TGTGCTCTTGGGGAAGATTCCTTGCCTACCCTACTAAACCGTCATAAACTCATCTTT.